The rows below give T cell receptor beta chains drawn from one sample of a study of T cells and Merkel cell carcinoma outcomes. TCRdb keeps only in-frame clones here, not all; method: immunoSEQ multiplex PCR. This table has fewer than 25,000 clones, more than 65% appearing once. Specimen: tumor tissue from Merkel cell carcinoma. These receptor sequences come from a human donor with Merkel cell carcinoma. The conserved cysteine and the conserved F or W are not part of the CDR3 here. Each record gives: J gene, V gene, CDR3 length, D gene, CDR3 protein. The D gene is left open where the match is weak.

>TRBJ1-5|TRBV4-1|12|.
ASSLGILGQPQH
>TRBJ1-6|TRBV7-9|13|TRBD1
ASSARQGWDSPLH
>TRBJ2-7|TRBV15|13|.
ATSRDQGRAYEQY
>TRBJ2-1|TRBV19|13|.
ASSWGVAYYNEQF
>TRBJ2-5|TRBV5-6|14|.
ASSFFAGREQETQY
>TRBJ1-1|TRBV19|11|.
ASSIDRATEAF
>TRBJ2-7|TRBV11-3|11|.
ASSKGQSYEQY
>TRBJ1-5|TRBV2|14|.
ASRAARGDSNQPQH
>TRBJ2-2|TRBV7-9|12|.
ASTPQTYTGELF
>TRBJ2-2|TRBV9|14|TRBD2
ASSPRTSGSAGELF
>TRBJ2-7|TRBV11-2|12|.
ASSLVRRPYEQY
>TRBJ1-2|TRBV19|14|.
ASTPGLRDRTSDYT
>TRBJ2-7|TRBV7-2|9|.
ASSTDLEQY
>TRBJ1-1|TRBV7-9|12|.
ASSPNIMNTEAF